The rows below give T cell receptor beta chains drawn from one sample of a study of cytomegalovirus exposure and HLA in healthy donors. The protocol was immunoSEQ multiplex PCR, while the TCRdb copy is restricted to in-frame clones and leaves out a portion. The sample comprises about 150,000 clones, approximately 80% of which are singletons, and around 15% rests with the top ten. Material: PBMCs. Receptors were obtained from a woman in her 40s in good health and CMV-seronegative. Both conserved end residues are trimmed from each CDR3.

cdr3_length,v_call,j_call,cdr3_aa
15,TRBV2,TRBJ2-1,ASMSSGRALSYNEQF
11,TRBV11-3,TRBJ1-2,ASSPEGIGGYT
14,TRBV4-3,TRBJ2-7,ASSQAPTGGIYEQY
13,TRBV7-2,TRBJ2-5,ASSPVRGRQETQY
10,TRBV15,TRBJ1-1,ATSRYRAEAF
12,TRBV7-8,TRBJ1-1,ASSRHTGNTEAF
14,TRBV4-3,TRBJ1-4,ASSQDRPPTNEKLF
13,TRBV7-2,TRBJ2-7,ASSLSWASSYEQY
13,TRBV11-2,TRBJ1-2,ASSRPWGVNYGYT
12,TRBV5-1,TRBJ2-3,ASSLADYTDTQY
13,TRBV27,TRBJ2-7,ASSLSSRPTYEQY
13,TRBV19,TRBJ2-5,ASSRDQGFEETQY
13,TRBV28,TRBJ1-5,ASSLTGDRYQPQH
12,TRBV11-2,TRBJ2-5,ASRGSGAGETQY
11,TRBV27,TRBJ2-5,ASSLSGGETQY
13,TRBV28,TRBJ1-1,ASRDASRGNTEAF
16,TRBV13,TRBJ2-3,ASSYGQGGNGGTDTQY
12,TRBV11-3,TRBJ2-1,ASAGGLRYNEQF
11,TRBV7-8,TRBJ2-5,ASSPTRVETQY
12,TRBV14,TRBJ2-1,ASSELLGGNEQF
18,TRBV5-1,TRBJ2-6,ASSQAEGQALSSGANGLT
13,TRBV28,TRBJ2-1,ASRLSGSNYNEQF
16,TRBV4-3,TRBJ2-3,ASSLRLAGGLSTDTQY
13,TRBV19,TRBJ2-7,ASSTNLAGGYEQY
13,TRBV6-1,TRBJ1-1,ASSDLRARGTEAF
9,TRBV13,TRBJ1-6,ASSLGGPLH
11,TRBV9,TRBJ1-1,ASSGSVNTEAF
14,TRBV21-1,TRBJ1-1,ASSKDPKTGGGEAF
13,TRBV6-5,TRBJ2-1,ASSYRQGINNEQF
11,TRBV9,TRBJ2-7,ASSNGRGDEQY
13,TRBV7-2,TRBJ2-1,ASSPSGTNYNEQF